This T cell receptor beta chain was observed in a study of shared clonotypes between healthy human individuals. Study-wide background: CD4 naive cells filled three plates per donor, CD4 memory three, CD8 naive two and CD8 memory one.

Produced via immunoSEQ multiplex PCR; TCRdb's table is partial and in-frame only. The sample carries about 680,000 clones, more than 70% recorded once. The V gene's germline CDR1 is SGHRS and CDR2 YFSETQ. V gave up 2 bases and J gave up 5 bases, with 5 bases separating them. This CDR3 comprises 12 residues. Study results and limitations: Larger estimated richness was generally seen in naive subsets than in memory subsets.

The sample holds many counts of this clone. The antigen is unknown. CD45RA+ naive and CD45RA-negative memory subsets were separated from CD4+ cells. The specimen sequenced was memory CD4+ T cells sorted from blood. The subset was: CD45RA-negative fraction. This rearrangement joins TRBV5-1 to TRBJ2-1; no reliable D call. The receptor was isolated from a woman aged 25-40 years in good health. CDR3 loop: CASSFNNNEQFF. For the CDR3, the DNA is TGCGCCAGCAGCTTTAACAACAATGAGCAGTTCTTC.